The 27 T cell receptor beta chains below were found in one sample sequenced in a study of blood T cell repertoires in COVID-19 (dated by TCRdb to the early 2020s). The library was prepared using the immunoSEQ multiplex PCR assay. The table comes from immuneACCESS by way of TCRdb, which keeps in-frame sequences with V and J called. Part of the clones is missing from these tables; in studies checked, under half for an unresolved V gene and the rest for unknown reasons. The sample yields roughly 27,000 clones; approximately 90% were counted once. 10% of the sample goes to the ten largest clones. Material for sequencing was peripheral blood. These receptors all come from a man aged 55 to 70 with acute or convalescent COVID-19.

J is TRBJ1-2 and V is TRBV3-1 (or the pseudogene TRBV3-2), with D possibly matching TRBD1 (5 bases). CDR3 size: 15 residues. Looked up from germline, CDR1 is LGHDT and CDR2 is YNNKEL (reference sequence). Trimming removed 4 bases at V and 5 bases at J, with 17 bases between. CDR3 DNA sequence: TGTGCCAGCAGCCCCCCGTGGAGGGGAGGGTATGGCTACACCTTC. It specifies CASSPPWRGGYGYTF.

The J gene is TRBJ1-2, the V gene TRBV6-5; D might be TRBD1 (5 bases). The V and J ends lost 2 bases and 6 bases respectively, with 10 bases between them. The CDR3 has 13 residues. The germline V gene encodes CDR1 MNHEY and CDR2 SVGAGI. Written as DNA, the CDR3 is TGTGCCAGCAGTTACGGGGTAGGGGATGGCTACACCTTC. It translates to CASSYGVGDGYTF.

The CDR3 DNA reads as TGTGCCAGCAGTCGTACAGGGGGGAGAATTGTGAACACTGAAGCTTTCTTT. Its translation: CASSRTGGRIVNTEAFF. This sequence joins TRBV27 and TRBJ1-1, with 8 positions matching TRBD1. Germline V gene sequence: CDR1 MNHEY, CDR2 SMNVEV (reference sequence). CDR3 length: 17 amino acids. J was trimmed by 0 bases and V by 5 bases; bases with no gene match: 11.

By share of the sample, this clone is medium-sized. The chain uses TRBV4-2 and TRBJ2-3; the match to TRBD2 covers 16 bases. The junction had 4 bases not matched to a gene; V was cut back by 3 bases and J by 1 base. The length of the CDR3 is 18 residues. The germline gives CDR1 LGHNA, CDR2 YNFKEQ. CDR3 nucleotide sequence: TGTGCCAGCAGCCAGGGGACTAGCGGGGGGGCGGGCACAGATACGCAGTATTTT. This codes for CASSQGTSGGAGTDTQYF.

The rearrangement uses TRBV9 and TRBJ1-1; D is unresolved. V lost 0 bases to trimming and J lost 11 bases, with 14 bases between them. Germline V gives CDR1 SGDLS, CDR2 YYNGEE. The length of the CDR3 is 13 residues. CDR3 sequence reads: CASSVDQASAAFF. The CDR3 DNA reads TGTGCCAGCAGCGTAGACCAGGCCAGTGCGGCTTTCTTT.

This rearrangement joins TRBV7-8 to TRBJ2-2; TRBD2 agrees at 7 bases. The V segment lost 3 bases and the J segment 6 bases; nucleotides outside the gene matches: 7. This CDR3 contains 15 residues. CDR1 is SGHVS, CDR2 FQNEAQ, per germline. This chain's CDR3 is CASSFGPSGSGELFF. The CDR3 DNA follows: TGTGCCAGCAGCTTCGGGCCTAGCGGCTCCGGGGAGCTGTTTTTT.

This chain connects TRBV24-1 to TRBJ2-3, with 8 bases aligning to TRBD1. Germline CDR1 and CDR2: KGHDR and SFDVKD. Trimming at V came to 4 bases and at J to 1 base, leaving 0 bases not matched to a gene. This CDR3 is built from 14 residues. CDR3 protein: CATSEGQGTDTQYF. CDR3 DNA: TGTGCCACCAGTGAGGGACAGGGCACAGATACGCAGTATTTT.

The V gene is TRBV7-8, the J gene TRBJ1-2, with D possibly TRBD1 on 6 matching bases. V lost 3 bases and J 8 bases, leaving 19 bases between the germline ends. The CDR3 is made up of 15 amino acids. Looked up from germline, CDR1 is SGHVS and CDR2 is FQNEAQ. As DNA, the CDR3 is TGTGCCAGCAGCTTCCTTATAGACAGGTTTGGGGGCTACACCTTC. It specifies CASSFLIDRFGGYTF.

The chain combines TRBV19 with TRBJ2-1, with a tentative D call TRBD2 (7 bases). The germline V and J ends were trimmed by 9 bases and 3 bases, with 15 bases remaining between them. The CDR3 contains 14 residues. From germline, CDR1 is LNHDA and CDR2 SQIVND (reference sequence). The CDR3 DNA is TGTGCCAGCACCTCGGGGGGCCTCTACAATGAGCAGTTCTTC. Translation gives CASTSGGLYNEQFF.

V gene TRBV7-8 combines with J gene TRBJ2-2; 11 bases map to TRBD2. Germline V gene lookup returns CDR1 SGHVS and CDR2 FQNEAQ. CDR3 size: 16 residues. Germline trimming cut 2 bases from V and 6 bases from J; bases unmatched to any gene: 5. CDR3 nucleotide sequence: TGTGCCAGCAGCTTAATACTAGCGGGAGAGCCCGGGGAGCTGTTTTTT. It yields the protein CASSLILAGEPGELFF.

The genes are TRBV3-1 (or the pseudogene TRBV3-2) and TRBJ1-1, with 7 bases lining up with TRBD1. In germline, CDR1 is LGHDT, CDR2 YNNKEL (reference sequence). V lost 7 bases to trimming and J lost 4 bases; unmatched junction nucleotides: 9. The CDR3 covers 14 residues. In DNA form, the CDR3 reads TGTGCCAGCACCTCGACGACAGGGACCACTGAAGCTTTCTTT. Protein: CASTSTTGTTEAFF.

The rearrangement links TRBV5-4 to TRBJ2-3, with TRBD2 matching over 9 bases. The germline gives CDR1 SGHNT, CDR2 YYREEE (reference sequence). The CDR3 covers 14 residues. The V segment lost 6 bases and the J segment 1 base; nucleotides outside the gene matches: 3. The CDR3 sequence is CASTRTSGTDTQYF. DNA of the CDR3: TGTGCCAGCACCCGGACTAGCGGCACAGATACGCAGTATTTT.

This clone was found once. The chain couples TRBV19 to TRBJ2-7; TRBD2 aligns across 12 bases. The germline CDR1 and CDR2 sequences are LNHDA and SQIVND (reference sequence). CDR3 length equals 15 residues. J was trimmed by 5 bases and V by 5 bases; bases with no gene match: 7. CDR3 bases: TGTGCCAGTAGTCCGCGACTAGCGGGAGTGAACGAGCAGTACTTC. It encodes CASSPRLAGVNEQYF. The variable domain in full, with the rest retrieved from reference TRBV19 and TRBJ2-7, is DGGITQSPKYLFRKEGQNVTLSCEQNLNHDAMYWYRQDPGQGLRLIYYSQIVNDFQKGDIAEGYSVSREKKESFPLTVTSAQKNPTAFYLCASSPRLAGVNEQYFGPGTRLTVT.

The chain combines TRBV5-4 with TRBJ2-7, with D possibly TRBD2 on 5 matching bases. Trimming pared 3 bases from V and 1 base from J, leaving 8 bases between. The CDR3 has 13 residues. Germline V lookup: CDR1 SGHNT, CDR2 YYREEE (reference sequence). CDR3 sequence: CASSYPGSYEQYF. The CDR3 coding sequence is TGTGCCAGCAGCTACCCGGGATCCTACGAGCAGTACTTC.

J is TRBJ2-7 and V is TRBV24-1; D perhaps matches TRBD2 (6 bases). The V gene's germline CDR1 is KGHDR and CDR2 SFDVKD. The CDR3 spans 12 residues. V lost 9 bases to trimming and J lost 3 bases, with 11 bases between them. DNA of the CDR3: TGTGCCACCGCGGGACCGCACTACGAGCAGTACTTC. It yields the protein CATAGPHYEQYF.

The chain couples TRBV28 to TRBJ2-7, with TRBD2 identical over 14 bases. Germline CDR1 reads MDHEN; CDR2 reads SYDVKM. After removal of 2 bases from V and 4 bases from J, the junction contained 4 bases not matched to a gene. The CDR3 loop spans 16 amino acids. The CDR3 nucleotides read TGTGCCAGCAGTTTAGGGGGACTAGCGGGAGATTACGAGCAGTACTTC. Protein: CASSLGGLAGDYEQYF.

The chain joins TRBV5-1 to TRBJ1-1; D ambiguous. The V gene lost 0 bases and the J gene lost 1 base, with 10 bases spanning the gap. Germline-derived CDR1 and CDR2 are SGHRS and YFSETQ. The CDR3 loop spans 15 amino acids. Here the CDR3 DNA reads TGCGCCAGCAGCTTGGGTATACAGCAGAACACTGAAGCTTTCTTT. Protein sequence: CASSLGIQQNTEAFF.

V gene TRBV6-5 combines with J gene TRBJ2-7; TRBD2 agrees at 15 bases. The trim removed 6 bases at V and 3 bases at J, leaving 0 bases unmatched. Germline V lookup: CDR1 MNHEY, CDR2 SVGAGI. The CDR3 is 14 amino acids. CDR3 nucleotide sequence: TGTGCCAGCAGGGGACTAGCGGGGGGCTACGAGCAGTACTTC. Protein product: CASRGLAGGYEQYF.

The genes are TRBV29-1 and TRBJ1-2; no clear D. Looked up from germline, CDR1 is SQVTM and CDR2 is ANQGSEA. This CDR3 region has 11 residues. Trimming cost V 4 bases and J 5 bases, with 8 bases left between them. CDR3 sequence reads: CSVGPEYGYTF. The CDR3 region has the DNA TGCAGCGTTGGCCCAGAATATGGCTACACCTTC. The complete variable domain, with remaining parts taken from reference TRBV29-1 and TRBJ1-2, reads SAVISQKPSRDICQRGTSLTIQCQVDSQVTMMFWYRQQPGQSLTLIATANQGSEATYESGFVIDKFPISRPNLTFSTLTVSNMSPEDSSIYLCSVGPEYGYTFGSGTRLTVV.

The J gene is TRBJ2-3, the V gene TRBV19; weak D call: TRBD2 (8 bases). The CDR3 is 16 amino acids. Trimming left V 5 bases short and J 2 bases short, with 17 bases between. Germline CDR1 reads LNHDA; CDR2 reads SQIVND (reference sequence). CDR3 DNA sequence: TGTGCCAGTAGTCCCGGGGGGGACAGATTCACAGATACGCAGTATTTT. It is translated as CASSPGGDRFTDTQYF.

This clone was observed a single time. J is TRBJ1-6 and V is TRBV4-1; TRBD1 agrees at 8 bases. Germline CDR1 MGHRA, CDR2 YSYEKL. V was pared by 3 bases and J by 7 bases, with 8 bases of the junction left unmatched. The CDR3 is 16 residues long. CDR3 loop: CASSHPRGQENSPLHF. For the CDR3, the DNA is TGCGCCAGCAGCCACCCCAGGGGGCAGGAAAATTCACCCCTCCACTTT.

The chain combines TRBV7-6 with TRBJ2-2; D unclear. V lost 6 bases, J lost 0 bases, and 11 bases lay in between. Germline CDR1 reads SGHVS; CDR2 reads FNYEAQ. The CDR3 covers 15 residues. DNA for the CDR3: TGTGCCAGCAGAGCCCCCACGGCGAACACCGGGGAGCTGTTTTTT. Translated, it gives CASRAPTANTGELFF.

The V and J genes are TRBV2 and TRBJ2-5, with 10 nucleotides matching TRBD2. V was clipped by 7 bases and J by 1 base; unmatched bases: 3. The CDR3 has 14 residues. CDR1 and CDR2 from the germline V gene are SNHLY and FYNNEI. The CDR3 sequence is CASILAGPQETQYF. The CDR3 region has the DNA TGTGCCAGCATACTAGCGGGGCCCCAAGAGACCCAGTACTTC.

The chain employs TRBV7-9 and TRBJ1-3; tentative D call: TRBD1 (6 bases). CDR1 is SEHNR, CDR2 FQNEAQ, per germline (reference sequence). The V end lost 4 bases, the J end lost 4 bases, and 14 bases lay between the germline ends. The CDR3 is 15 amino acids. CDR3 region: CASSSSGVVGNTIYF. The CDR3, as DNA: TGTGCCAGCAGCTCCTCAGGGGTTGTGGGAAACACCATATATTTT.

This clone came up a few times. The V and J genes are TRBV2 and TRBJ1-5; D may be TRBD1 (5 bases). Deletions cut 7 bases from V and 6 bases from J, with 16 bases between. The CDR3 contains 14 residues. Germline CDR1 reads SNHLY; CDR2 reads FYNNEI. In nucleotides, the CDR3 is TGTGCCAGCAATGGGGGAGGCATGGGTCAGCCCCAGCATTTT. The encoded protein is CASNGGGMGQPQHF.

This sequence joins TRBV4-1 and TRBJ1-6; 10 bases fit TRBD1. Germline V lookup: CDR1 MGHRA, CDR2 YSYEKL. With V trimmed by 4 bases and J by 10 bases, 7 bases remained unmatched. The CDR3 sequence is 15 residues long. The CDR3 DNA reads TGCGCCAGCAGCCTCTCAGGGACAGGGGAATCACCCCTCCACTTT. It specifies CASSLSGTGESPLHF.

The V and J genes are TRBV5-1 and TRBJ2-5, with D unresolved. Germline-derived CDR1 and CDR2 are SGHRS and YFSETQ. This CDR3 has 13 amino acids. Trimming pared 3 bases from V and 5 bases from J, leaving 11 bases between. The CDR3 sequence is CASSSQVRETQYF. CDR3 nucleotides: TGCGCCAGCAGCTCTCAGGTACGGGAGACCCAGTACTTC.